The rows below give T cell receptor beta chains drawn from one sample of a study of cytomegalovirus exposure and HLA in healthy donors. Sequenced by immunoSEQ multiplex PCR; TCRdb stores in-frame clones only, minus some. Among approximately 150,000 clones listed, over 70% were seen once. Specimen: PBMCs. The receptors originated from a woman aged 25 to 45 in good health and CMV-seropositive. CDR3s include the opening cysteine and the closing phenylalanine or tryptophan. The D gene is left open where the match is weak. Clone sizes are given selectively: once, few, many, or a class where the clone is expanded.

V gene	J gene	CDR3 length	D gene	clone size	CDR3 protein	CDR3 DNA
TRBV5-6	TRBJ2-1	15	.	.	CASSLFKSSRREQFF	TGTGCCAGCAGCTTGTTTAAGTCGAGTCGCAGGGAGCAGTTCTTC
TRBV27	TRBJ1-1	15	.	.	CASRDFREPNTEAFF	TGTGCCAGCAGAGACTTCAGGGAACCGAACACTGAAGCTTTCTTT
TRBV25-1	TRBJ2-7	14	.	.	CASKAGGFSDEQYF	TGTGCCAGCAAGGCAGGTGGTTTTTCTGACGAGCAGTACTTC
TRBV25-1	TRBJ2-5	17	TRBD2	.	CASSEVSSGRGRETQYF	TGTGCCAGCAGTGAAGTGTCTAGCGGGAGGGGTAGGGAGACCCAGTACTTC
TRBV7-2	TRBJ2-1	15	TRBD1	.	CASSFRQGDYNEQFF	TGTGCCAGCAGCTTCCGGCAGGGGGACTACAATGAGCAGTTCTTC
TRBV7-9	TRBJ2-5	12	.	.	CASSPPRETQYF	TGTGCCAGCAGCCCCCCTAGGGAGACCCAGTACTTC
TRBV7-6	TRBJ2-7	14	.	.	CASSPTLNAYEQYF	TGTGCCAGCAGCCCTACTCTCAACGCGTACGAGCAGTACTTC
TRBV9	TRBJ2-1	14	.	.	CASSPGLARNEQFF	TGTGCCAGCAGCCCAGGGCTAGCGCGCAATGAGCAGTTCTTC
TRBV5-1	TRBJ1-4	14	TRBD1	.	CASSLGTGNEKLFF	TGCGCCAGCAGCTTGGGGACAGGGAATGAAAAACTGTTTTTT
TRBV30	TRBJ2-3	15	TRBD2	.	CAWSTPAGVIDTQYF	TGTGCCTGGAGTACGCCGGCGGGGGTCATAGATACGCAGTATTTT
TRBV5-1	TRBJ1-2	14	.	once	CASSLGTVNYGYTF	TGCGCCAGCAGCTTGGGGACAGTGAACTATGGCTACACCTTC
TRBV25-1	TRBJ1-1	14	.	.	CASTGSLVGTEAFF	TGTGCCAGCACCGGGTCCTTAGTCGGCACTGAAGCTTTCTTT
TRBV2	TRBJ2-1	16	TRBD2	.	CASKSTSGTFYNEQFF	TGTGCCAGCAAGAGCACTAGCGGGACTTTCTACAATGAGCAGTTCTTC
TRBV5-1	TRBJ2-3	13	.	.	CASSLGFGDTQYF	TGCGCCAGCAGCTTGGGTTTCGGAGATACGCAGTATTTT
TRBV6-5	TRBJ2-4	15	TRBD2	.	CASREAGRGENIQYF	TGTGCCAGCAGAGAGGCCGGGAGGGGTGAGAACATTCAGTACTTC
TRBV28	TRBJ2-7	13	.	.	CASSPGHSYEQYF	TGTGCCAGCAGCCCGGGACATTCTTACGAGCAGTACTTC
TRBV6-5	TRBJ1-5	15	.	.	CASSYSGGEGQPQHF	TGTGCCAGCAGTTACTCCGGGGGTGAGGGTCAGCCCCAGCATTTT
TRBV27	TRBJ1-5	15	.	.	CASSLGAGVNQPQHF	TGTGCCAGCAGTTTGGGGGCAGGGGTAAATCAGCCCCAGCATTTT
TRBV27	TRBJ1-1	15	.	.	CASNPGAASATEAFF	TGTGCCAGCAACCCAGGGGCGGCTAGTGCCACTGAAGCTTTCTTT
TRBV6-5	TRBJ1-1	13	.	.	CASSLPLAREAFF	TGTGCCAGTTCATTACCCCTTGCTAGGGAAGCTTTCTTT
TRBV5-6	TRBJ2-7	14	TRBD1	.	CASSLGQGAYEQYF	TGTGCCAGCAGCTTGGGGCAGGGGGCCTACGAGCAGTACTTC
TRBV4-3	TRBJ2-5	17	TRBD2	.	CASSQDRALAVQETQYF	TGCGCCAGCAGCCAAGATCGGGCGCTAGCGGTACAAGAGACCCAGTACTTC
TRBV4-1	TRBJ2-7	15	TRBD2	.	CASSSLLAGSYEQYF	TGCGCCAGCAGCTCTCTTCTAGCGGGTTCTTACGAGCAGTACTTC
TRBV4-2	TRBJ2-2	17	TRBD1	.	CASSPGAGTGYTGELFF	TGTGCCAGCAGCCCTGGAGCCGGGACAGGGTACACCGGGGAGCTGTTTTTT
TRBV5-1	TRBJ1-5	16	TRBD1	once	CASSLDTGDGNQPQHF	TGCGCCAGCAGCTTGGATACAGGGGATGGCAATCAGCCCCAGCATTTT
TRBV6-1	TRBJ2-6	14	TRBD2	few	CASRGGTGANVLTF	TGTGCCAGCAGGGGGGGGACTGGGGCCAACGTCCTGACTTTC
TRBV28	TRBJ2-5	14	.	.	CASYPTGPGETQYF	TGTGCCAGTTATCCTACAGGGCCAGGAGAGACCCAGTACTTC
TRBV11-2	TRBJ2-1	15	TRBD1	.	CASSFRDRNYNEQFF	TGTGCCAGCAGCTTCCGGGACAGAAATTACAATGAGCAGTTCTTC
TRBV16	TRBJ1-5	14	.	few	CASSLELSNQPQHF	TGTGCCAGCAGCCTAGAGTTATCCAATCAGCCCCAGCATTTT
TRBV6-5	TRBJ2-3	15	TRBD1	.	CAGSYTTGGTDTQYF	TGTGCCGGCAGTTACACAACAGGGGGCACAGATACGCAGTATTTT
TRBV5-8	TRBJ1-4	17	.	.	CASSLVRARSTNEKLFF	TGTGCCAGCAGCTTGGTGAGGGCACGATCAACTAATGAAAAACTGTTTTTT
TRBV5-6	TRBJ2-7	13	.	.	CASSSTSRLEQYF	TGTGCCAGCAGCTCCACGTCTCGTCTAGAGCAGTACTTC
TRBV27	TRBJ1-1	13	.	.	CASRAGSVTEAFF	TGTGCCAGCAGGGCAGGGTCGGTCACTGAAGCTTTCTTT
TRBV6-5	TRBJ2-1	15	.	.	CASSRGGLSYNEQFF	TGTGCCAGCTCTCGTGGCGGACTCTCCTACAATGAGCAGTTCTTC
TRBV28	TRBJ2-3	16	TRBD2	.	CASSPREGGLTDTQYF	TGTGCCAGCAGTCCGCGGGAGGGGGGGCTCACAGATACGCAGTATTTT
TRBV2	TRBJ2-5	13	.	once	CASSDGQVETQYF	TGTGCCAGCAGTGATGGGCAGGTAGAGACCCAGTACTTC